What follows are 25 T cell receptor beta chains derived from one specimen sequenced in a study of blood T cell repertoires in COVID-19. Measured with immunoSEQ multiplex PCR; TCRdb has only the in-frame clones, and not every one. The repertoire includes around 59,000 clones, 81% of them detected once, and under 30% sits in the top ten. Material for sequencing was peripheral blood. These receptors originate from a woman of 80 years or more with active or convalescent COVID-19.

The chain joins TRBV19 to TRBJ1-4, with D possibly matching TRBD1 (6 bases). The length of the CDR3 is 17 residues. Germline V CDR1 and CDR2: LNHDA, SQIVND (reference sequence). Trimming took 4 bases from V and 0 from J, leaving 15 bases between them. In nucleotides, the CDR3 is TGTGCCAGTAGTAGCAGGGGTCTCTATGCAACTAATGAAAAACTGTTTTTT. Translation gives CASSSRGLYATNEKLFF.

The gene calls are TRBV7-9 and TRBJ1-1; D possibly corresponds to TRBD1 (6 bases). The CDR3 totals 13 residues. Germline CDR1 and CDR2: SEHNR and FQNEAQ (reference sequence). Trimming shortened V by 1 base and J by 5 bases, and 8 bases separated the two germline ends. The CDR3 region has the DNA TGTGCCAGCAGCTTAGAACAGGGAACTGAAGCTTTCTTT. Protein sequence: CASSLEQGTEAFF.

This clone occurred once. The V and J genes are TRBV28 and TRBJ2-1, with D maybe TRBD2 (5 bases). V gave up 2 bases and J gave up 3 bases, with 11 bases separating them. Germline values: CDR1 MDHEN, CDR2 SYDVKM. CDR3 length equals 15 residues. The CDR3 coding sequence is TGTGCCAGCAGTTTACTGGGGAGTAGCTACAATGAGCAGTTCTTC. Translating gives CASSLLGSSYNEQFF.

V gene TRBV11-2 combines with J gene TRBJ2-2, with a weak D call TRBD2 (6 bases). Trimming pared 6 bases from V and 0 bases from J, leaving 11 bases between. This CDR3 comprises 15 residues. CDR1 and CDR2 from the germline V gene are SGHAT and FQNNGV. The CDR3 DNA follows: TGTGCCAGCAGTGCCGGGACTTCGAACACCGGGGAGCTGTTTTTT. It yields the protein CASSAGTSNTGELFF.

The CDR3: CASSIGTGGTEAFF. The DNA for the CDR3 is TGTGCCAGTAGTATAGGGACAGGCGGCACTGAAGCTTTCTTT. The V and J genes are TRBV19 and TRBJ1-1, with 7 bases lining up with TRBD1. The junction had 3 bases not matched to a gene; V was cut back by 1 base and J by 4 bases. This CDR3 spans 14 amino acids. Per the germline V gene, CDR1 is LNHDA and CDR2 is SQIVND (reference sequence).

The chain links TRBV9 to TRBJ2-3; 8 bases line up with TRBD2. Germline V gene data show CDR1 as SGDLS and CDR2 as YYNGEE. There are 16 residues in the CDR3. V lost 0 bases to trimming and J lost 2 bases; unmatched junction nucleotides: 5. The CDR3 here is CASSVVSGGPTDTQYF. The CDR3 bases are TGTGCCAGCAGCGTAGTAAGCGGGGGTCCCACAGATACGCAGTATTTT.

CDR3: CASSLLGGSNQPQHF. For the CDR3, the DNA is TGTGCCAGTAGCCTACTCGGGGGTAGCAATCAGCCCCAGCATTTT. This chain joins TRBV19 and TRBJ1-5; possibly TRBD1 for D (5 bases). Germline V gene sequence: CDR1 LNHDA, CDR2 SQIVND (reference sequence). This CDR3 spans 15 amino acids. Trimming removed 6 bases at V and 0 bases at J, with 12 bases between.

This chain uses TRBV5-3 with TRBJ2-1; D possibly corresponds to TRBD2 (5 bases). TRBV5-3 is an open reading frame whose function is uncertain. V was trimmed by 4 bases and J by 0 bases, leaving 14 bases between them. The CDR3 contains 16 residues. The DNA for the CDR3 is TGTGCCAGAAGCGCGAGATTAGAGGGCTCCTACAATGAGCAGTTCTTC. The encoded protein is CARSARLEGSYNEQFF.

The CDR3 spells CASSPFNRGSGNTIYF. The CDR3 DNA is TGTGCCAGCTCACCATTCAACCGGGGTTCTGGAAACACCATATATTTT. The chain links TRBV18 to TRBJ1-3, with D unclear. CDR1 and CDR2 (germline): KGHSH, LQKENI. Trimming stripped 2 bases from V and 1 base from J, with 12 bases between. The CDR3 consists of 16 residues.

This clone has just a few counts. The chain's CDR3 is CAISAAQDTGELFF. CDR3 bases: TGTGCCATCAGTGCAGCTCAGGACACCGGGGAGCTGTTTTTT. The chain combines TRBV10-3 with TRBJ2-2; D gene ambiguous. Trimming pared 4 bases from V and 3 bases from J, leaving 9 bases between. This CDR3 spans 14 amino acids. CDR1 and CDR2 (germline): ENHRY, SYGVKD.

The chain joins TRBV28 to TRBJ1-1; 10 bases agree with TRBD1. V shed 3 bases and J 11 bases; nucleotides not matched to a gene: 6. The germline CDR1 and CDR2 sequences are MDHEN and SYDVKM. The CDR3 consists of 13 residues. The CDR3 protein is CASSLEGQGSAFF. The CDR3 DNA reads TGTGCCAGCAGTTTGGAGGGACAGGGGAGCGCTTTCTTT.

As for this clone: Other DNA sequences in this specimen translate into the identical CDR3. This chain connects TRBV7-2 to TRBJ1-2, with 9 nucleotides matching TRBD1. The germline CDR1 and CDR2 sequences are SGHTA and FQGNSA. Losses at the gene ends were 0 bases for V and 8 bases for J; bases not matched to a gene: 7. This CDR3 spans 15 amino acids. The CDR3 loop is CASSLAGQGSGGYTF. The CDR3 nucleotides are TGTGCCAGCAGCTTAGCGGGACAGGGCAGTGGCGGCTACACCTTC.

The chain couples TRBV9 to TRBJ1-4; TRBD1 agrees at 9 bases. Trimming took 3 bases from V and 4 from J; bases not matched to a gene: 13. This CDR3 is 18 amino acids long. Looked up from germline, CDR1 is SGDLS and CDR2 is YYNGEE. As DNA, the CDR3 is TGTGCCAGCAGCGGAGCGACAGGGGGGCTTCACGGTAATGAAAAACTGTTTTTT. The encoded protein is CASSGATGGLHGNEKLFF.

V is TRBV25-1 and J is TRBJ2-7; TRBD1 matches 11 bases. Germline V gives CDR1 MGHDK, CDR2 SYGVNS. V lost 6 bases to trimming and J lost 5 bases; unmatched junction nucleotides: 6. This CDR3 spans 14 amino acids. CDR3 amino acids: CASSGTGGIHEQYF. CDR3 DNA sequence: TGTGCCAGCAGCGGGACAGGGGGTATCCACGAGCAGTACTTC.

This chain joins TRBV29-1 and TRBJ1-1; a weak D match, TRBD1 (6 bases). The CDR3 totals 12 residues. The germline V gene encodes CDR1 SQVTM and CDR2 ANQGSEA. V was pared by 5 bases and J by 3 bases, with 10 bases between. CDR3 in amino acids: CSVPPGDTEAFF. CDR3 DNA: TGCAGCGTTCCGCCAGGGGACACTGAAGCTTTCTTT.

CDR3 sequence: CASSPREADTQYF. CDR3 DNA: TGTGCCAGCAGCCCCCGGGAGGCAGATACGCAGTATTTT. This chain joins TRBV7-2 and TRBJ2-3, with 7 positions matching TRBD2. Trimming cost V 5 bases and J 4 bases; bases outside gene matches: 3. Germline CDR1 and CDR2: SGHTA and FQGNSA. The CDR3 runs to 13 residues.

The chain uses TRBV6-5 and TRBJ1-6; TRBD1 agrees at 7 bases. Germline CDR1 reads MNHEY; CDR2 reads SVGAGI. This CDR3 contains 15 residues. V trimming: 6 bases; J trimming: 1 base; junction bases outside the gene matches: 3. The CDR3 nucleotides read TGTGCCAGCAGCGCAGGGGGGTCCTATAATTCACCCCTCCACTTT. It encodes CASSAGGSYNSPLHF.

The chain combines TRBV11-2 with TRBJ1-1; 10 bases agree with TRBD1. Germline CDR1 reads SGHAT; CDR2 reads FQNNGV. This CDR3 is 16 amino acids long. J was trimmed by 4 bases and V by 0 bases; bases with no gene match: 5. CDR3 loop: CASSLDRQGAGTEAFF. The CDR3 coding sequence is TGTGCCAGCAGCTTAGACAGACAGGGGGCAGGCACTGAAGCTTTCTTT.

V and J are TRBV20-1 and TRBJ2-1, with 13 nucleotides matching TRBD2. Germline lookup yields CDR1 DFQATT and CDR2 SNEGSKA (reference sequence). The length of the CDR3 is 15 residues. The J segment lost 5 bases and the V segment lost 3 bases, leaving 4 bases of the junction unmatched. CDR3 nucleotides: TGCAGTGCTAGTGGGACTAGCGGGACCAACAATGAGCAGTTCTTC. Translation: CSASGTSGTNNEQFF.

This sequence joins TRBV27 and TRBJ2-1, with 8 bases that match TRBD2. The V gene end was trimmed by 6 bases and the J gene end by 3 bases; junction bases not matched to a gene: 7. This CDR3 spans 15 amino acids. The V gene's germline CDR1 is MNHEY and CDR2 SMNVEV (reference sequence). The CDR3 DNA is TGTGCCAGCAGCAAGCGGGGGACCAACTACAATGAGCAGTTCTTC. Protein: CASSKRGTNYNEQFF.

The V and J genes are TRBV19 and TRBJ1-2; TRBD1 is a possible D gene (6 bases). This CDR3 region has 13 residues. Germline CDR1 reads LNHDA; CDR2 reads SQIVND (reference sequence). V was clipped by 5 bases and J by 5 bases, with 12 bases between them. CDR3 residues: CASSSDSLYGYTF. CDR3 sequence (DNA): TGTGCCAGTAGTTCGGACAGTCTTTATGGCTACACCTTC.

This clone was counted once. The chain carries TRBV2 and TRBJ1-6; 8 bases agree with TRBD1. V lost 7 bases to trimming and J lost 10 bases; unmatched junction nucleotides: 12. This CDR3 is built from 15 residues. The V gene's germline CDR1 is SNHLY and CDR2 FYNNEI. CDR3 residues: CASMGPGQASSPLHF. DNA of the CDR3: TGTGCCAGCATGGGTCCGGGACAGGCTTCCTCACCCCTCCACTTT. The full variable domain, rest sourced from reference TRBV2 and TRBJ1-6, is EPEVTQTPSHQVTQMGQEVILRCVPISNHLYFYWYRQILGQKVEFLVSFYNNEISEKSEIFDDQFSVERPDGSNFTLKIRSTKLEDSAMYFCASMGPGQASSPLHFGNGTRLTVT.

The chain is built from TRBV7-6 and TRBJ1-2, with D possibly matching TRBD1 (5 bases). V lost 0 bases to trimming and J lost 8 bases, with 10 bases between them. Germline CDR1 and CDR2: SGHVS and FNYEAQ. This CDR3 spans 13 amino acids. The DNA for the CDR3 is TGTGCCAGCAGCTTAGCAGACAGAAACGGCTACACCTTC. Translating gives CASSLADRNGYTF.

The CDR3 nucleotides are TGTGCCAGCAGCTTAACGGGGTCCAATGAGCAGTTCTTC. Encoded protein: CASSLTGSNEQFF. The J gene is TRBJ2-1, the V gene TRBV7-2, with D tentatively TRBD2 (5 bases). The germline V gene has CDR1 SGHTA and CDR2 FQGNSA. There are 13 residues in the CDR3. V shed 2 bases and J shed 6 bases, with 8 bases lying between them.

V usage is TRBV7-8 and J usage is TRBJ2-3; TRBD1 matches at 9 bases. This CDR3 contains 15 residues. The germline gives CDR1 SGHVS, CDR2 FQNEAQ. V trimming: 7 bases; J trimming: 3 bases; junction bases outside the gene matches: 8. The CDR3 is CASIPGQGITDTQYF. The DNA of the CDR3 is TGTGCCAGCATCCCGGGACAGGGTATTACAGATACGCAGTATTTT. Combining the CDR3 with reference TRBV7-8 and TRBJ2-3 gives the whole variable domain GAGVSQSPRYKVAKRGQDVALRCDPISGHVSLFWYQQALGQGPEFLTYFQNEAQLDKSGLPSDRFFAERPEGSVSTLKIQRTQQEDSAVYLCASIPGQGITDTQYFGPGTRLTVL.